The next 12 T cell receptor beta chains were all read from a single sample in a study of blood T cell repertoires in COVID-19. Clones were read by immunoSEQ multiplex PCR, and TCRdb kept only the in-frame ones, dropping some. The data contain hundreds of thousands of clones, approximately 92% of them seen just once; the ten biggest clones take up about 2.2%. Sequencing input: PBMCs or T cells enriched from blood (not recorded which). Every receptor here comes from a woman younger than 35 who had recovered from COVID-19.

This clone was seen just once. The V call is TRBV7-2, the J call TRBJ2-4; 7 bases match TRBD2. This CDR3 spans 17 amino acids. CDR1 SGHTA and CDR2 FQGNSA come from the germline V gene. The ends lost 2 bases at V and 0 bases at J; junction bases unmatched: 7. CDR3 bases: TGTGCCAGCAGCTTACGGGGGGTGGGATTAGCCAAAAACATTCAGTACTTC. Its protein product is CASSLRGVGLAKNIQYF.

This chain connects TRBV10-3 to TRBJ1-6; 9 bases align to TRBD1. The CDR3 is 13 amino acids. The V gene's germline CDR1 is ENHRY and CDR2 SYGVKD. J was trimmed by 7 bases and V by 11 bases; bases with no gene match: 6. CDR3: CALQQGANSPLHF. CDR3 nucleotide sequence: TGTGCCCTGCAACAGGGGGCCAATTCACCCCTCCACTTT.

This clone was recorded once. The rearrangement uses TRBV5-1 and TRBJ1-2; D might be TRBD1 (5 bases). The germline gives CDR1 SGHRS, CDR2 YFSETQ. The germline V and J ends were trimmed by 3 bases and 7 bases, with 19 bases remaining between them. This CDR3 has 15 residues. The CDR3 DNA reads TGCGCCAGCAGCTCGAGCGGGACCGCCGCGGGTGGCTACACCTTC. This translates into CASSSSGTAAGGYTF. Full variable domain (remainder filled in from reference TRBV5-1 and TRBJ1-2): KAGVTQTPRYLIKTRGQQVTLSCSPISGHRSVSWYQQTPGQGLQFLFEYFSETQRNKGNFPGRFSGRQFSNSRSEMNVSTLELGDSALYLCASSSSGTAAGGYTFGSGTRLTVV.

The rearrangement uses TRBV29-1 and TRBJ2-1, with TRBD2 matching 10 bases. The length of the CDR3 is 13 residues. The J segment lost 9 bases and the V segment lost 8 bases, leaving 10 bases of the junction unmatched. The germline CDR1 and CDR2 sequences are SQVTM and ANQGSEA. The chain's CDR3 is CSHGSGGAFEQFF. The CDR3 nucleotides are TGCAGCCACGGAAGCGGGGGGGCGTTTGAGCAGTTCTTC.

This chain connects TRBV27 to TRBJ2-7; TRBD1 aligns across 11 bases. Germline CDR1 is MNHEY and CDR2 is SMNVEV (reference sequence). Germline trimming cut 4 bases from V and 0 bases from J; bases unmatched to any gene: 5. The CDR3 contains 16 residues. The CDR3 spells CASSYSGTGGSYEQYF. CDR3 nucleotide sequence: TGTGCCAGCAGTTACTCCGGGACAGGGGGCTCCTACGAGCAGTACTTC.

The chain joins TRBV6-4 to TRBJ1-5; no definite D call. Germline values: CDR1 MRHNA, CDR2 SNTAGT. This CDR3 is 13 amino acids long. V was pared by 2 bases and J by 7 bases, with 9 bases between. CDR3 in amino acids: CASSDEVRQPQHF. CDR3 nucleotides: TGTGCCAGCAGTGACGAGGTGCGACAGCCCCAGCATTTT.

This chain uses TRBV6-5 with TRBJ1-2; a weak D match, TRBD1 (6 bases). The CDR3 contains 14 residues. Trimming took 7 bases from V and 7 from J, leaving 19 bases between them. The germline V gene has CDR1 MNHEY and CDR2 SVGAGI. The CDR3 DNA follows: TGTGCCAGCACCGCCCTGGGGGCTATTGGTGGCTACACCTTC. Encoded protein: CASTALGAIGGYTF.

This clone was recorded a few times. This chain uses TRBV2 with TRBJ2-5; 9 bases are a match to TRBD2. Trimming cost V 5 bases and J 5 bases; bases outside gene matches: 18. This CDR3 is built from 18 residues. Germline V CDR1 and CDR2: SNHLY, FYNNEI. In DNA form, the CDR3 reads TGTGCCAGCAGTAAGGGCGGGGCTAGCGGGGTCTGGCGGGAGACCCAGTACTTC. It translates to CASSKGGASGVWRETQYF.

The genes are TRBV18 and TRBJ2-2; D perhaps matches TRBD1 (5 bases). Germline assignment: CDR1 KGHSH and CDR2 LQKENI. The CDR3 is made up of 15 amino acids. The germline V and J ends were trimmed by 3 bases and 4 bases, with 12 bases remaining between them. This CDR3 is CASSPAQGTTGELFF. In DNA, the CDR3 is TGTGCCAGCTCACCGGCCCAGGGTACCACCGGGGAGCTGTTTTTT.

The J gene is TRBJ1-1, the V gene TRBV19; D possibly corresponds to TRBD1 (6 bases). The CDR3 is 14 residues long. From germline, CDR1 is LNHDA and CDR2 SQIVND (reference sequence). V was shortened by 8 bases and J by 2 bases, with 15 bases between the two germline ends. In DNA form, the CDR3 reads TGTGCCAGTCGAAAGACAGGTACTAACACTGAAGCTTTCTTT. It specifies CASRKTGTNTEAFF. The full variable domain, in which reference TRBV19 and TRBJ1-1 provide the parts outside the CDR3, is DGGITQSPKYLFRKEGQNVTLSCEQNLNHDAMYWYRQDPGQGLRLIYYSQIVNDFQKGDIAEGYSVSREKKESFPLTVTSAQKNPTAFYLCASRKTGTNTEAFFGQGTRLTVV.

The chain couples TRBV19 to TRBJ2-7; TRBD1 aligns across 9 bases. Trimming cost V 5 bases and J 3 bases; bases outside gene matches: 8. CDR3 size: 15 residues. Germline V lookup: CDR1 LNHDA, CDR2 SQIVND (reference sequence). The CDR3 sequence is CASSSQGASFYEQYF. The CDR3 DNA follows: TGTGCCAGTAGTTCACAGGGGGCCAGTTTCTACGAGCAGTACTTC.

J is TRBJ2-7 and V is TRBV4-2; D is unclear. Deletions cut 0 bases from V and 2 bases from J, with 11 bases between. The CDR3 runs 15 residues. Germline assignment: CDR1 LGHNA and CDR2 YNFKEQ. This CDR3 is CASSQETENAYEQYF. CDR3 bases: TGTGCCAGCAGCCAAGAAACGGAGAACGCCTACGAGCAGTACTTC.